Each of the 10 T cell receptor beta chains below was sequenced from the same sample in a study of response to subunit inactivated influenza vaccine. TCRdb recomputed calls from the RT-PCR reads with MiXCR, one row per CDR3 protein. The table lists under 750,000 distinct CDR3 sequences, about 12% of them singletons, with more than 8.5% in the top ten. The source material was PBMCs from blood, sampled on the day of vaccination. The receptors were gathered from a man aged 50-60 years who received an inactivated influenza vaccine.

The J gene is TRBJ2-7, the V gene TRBV11-2, with 11 nucleotides matching TRBD1. From germline, CDR1 is SGHAT and CDR2 FQNNGV. This CDR3 has 14 residues. J lost 6 bases, V lost 1 base, and 2 bases had no gene match. The CDR3 loop is CASSLGTGGIEQYF. The CDR3 nucleotides are TGTGCCAGCAGCTTAGGGACAGGGGGCATCGAGCAGTACTTC. The full variable domain, completed using reference TRBV11-2 and TRBJ2-7, is EAGVAQSPRYKIIEKRQSVAFWCNPISGHATLYWYQQILGQGPKLLIQFQNNGVVDDSQLPKDRFSAERLKGVDSTLKIQPAKLEDSAVYLCASSLGTGGIEQYFGPGTRLTVT.

This clonotype was detected a few times. The chain employs TRBV6-2 or TRBV6-3 and TRBJ2-3, with 10 bases aligning to TRBD1. J was trimmed by 4 bases and V by 2 bases; bases with no gene match: 6. Germline V gene data show CDR1 as MNHEY and CDR2 as SVGEGT. The CDR3 has 16 amino acids. The CDR3 region is CASSYRDRGVPDTQYF. The CDR3 nucleotides are TGTGCCAGCAGTTACAGGGACAGGGGAGTGCCAGATACGCAGTATTTT.

This clonotype was seen a few times. The J gene is TRBJ2-5, the V gene TRBV20-1; TRBD1 is a possible D gene (5 bases). Trimming took 0 bases from V and 5 from J, leaving 19 bases between them. Germline CDR1 DFQATT, CDR2 SNEGSKA (reference sequence). CDR3 length: 16 residues. The CDR3 loop reads CSARDARTTMGETQYF. CDR3 DNA: TGCAGTGCTAGAGATGCCCGGACAACGATGGGGGAGACCCAGTACTTC.

V is TRBV12-5 and J is TRBJ1-1, with unresolved D. The CDR3 has 16 residues. Deletions cut 0 bases from V and 7 bases from J, with 18 bases between. Germline CDR1 reads LGHNT; CDR2 reads FRNRAP. The DNA for the CDR3 is TGTGCTAGTGGTTTGGTATTGGGGTCTACGGATGGTGAAGCTTTCTTT. It yields the protein CASGLVLGSTDGEAFF.

The rearrangement links TRBV7-2 to TRBJ2-1, with 7 positions matching TRBD2. With V trimmed by 2 bases and J by 9 bases, 1 base remained unmatched. CDR1 is SGHTA and CDR2 is FQGNSA in the germline V gene. The CDR3 spans 12 residues. The CDR3 DNA is TGTGCCAGCAGCTTAACGGGGGGTGAGCAGTTCTTC. The encoded protein is CASSLTGGEQFF.

This chain links TRBV20-1 with TRBJ2-3, with a possible D match to TRBD1 (6 bases). The length of the CDR3 is 16 residues. Looked up from germline, CDR1 is DFQATT and CDR2 is SNEGSKA (reference sequence). The ends were cut back, 0 bases at V and 1 base at J, with 14 bases in the middle. This CDR3 reads CSARDPGVSGTDTQYF. CDR3 nucleotide sequence: TGCAGTGCTAGAGATCCAGGGGTCAGCGGCACAGATACGCAGTATTTT.

With respect to this clonotype: A much larger clone differs by one base, so this may be a read error. The rearrangement links TRBV3-1 to TRBJ2-1, with D possibly TRBD2 on 7 matching bases. Looked up from germline, CDR1 is LGHDT and CDR2 is YNNKEL (reference sequence). The CDR3 sequence is 12 residues long. CDR3 nucleotides: TGTGCCAGCAGACAAGTGGGGGGGCTCGGGGTCTTC. This sequence encodes CASRQVGGLGVF.

Ten or more counts support this clonotype. The chain joins TRBV11-2 to TRBJ2-3, with 7 bases aligning to TRBD1. The trim removed 1 base at V and 5 bases at J, leaving 9 bases unmatched. The CDR3 loop spans 16 amino acids. CDR1 and CDR2 (germline): SGHAT, FQNNGV. The CDR3 DNA reads TGTGCCAGCAGCTTAGGACAGGGCCCCCATGTAGATACGCAGTATTTT. It codes for CASSLGQGPHVDTQYF.

This clonotype was picked up many times. The chain employs TRBV29-1 and TRBJ2-3, with 7 nucleotides matching TRBD1. J lost 6 bases, V lost 6 bases, and 3 bases had no gene match. Germline loops: CDR1 SQVTM, CDR2 ANQGSEA. The CDR3 spans 11 residues. CDR3 protein: CSVVQGDTQYF. In nucleotides, the CDR3 is TGCAGCGTGGTACAGGGGGATACGCAGTATTTT.

The chain joins TRBV12-5 to TRBJ1-5, with D perhaps TRBD1 (5 bases). The CDR3 consists of 18 residues. Germline CDR1 LGHNT, CDR2 FRNRAP. Trimming cost V 0 bases and J 0 bases, with 15 bases left between them. The DNA for the CDR3 is TGTGCTAGTGGTTTGGTACCCCCTCGGGGGGGTAGCAATCAGCCCCAGCATTTT. Translating gives CASGLVPPRGGSNQPQHF.